Listed here are 18 T cell receptor beta chains from one sample, sequenced in a study of CD8+CD57+ T cells in acquired aplastic anemia. TCR beta VDJ and CDR3 were profiled, and genomic DNA was the template. TCRdb used MiXCR to reprocess the reads, holding one entry per CDR3 protein. The sample has around 200,000 distinct CDR3 sequences; 45% to 60% are singletons. The sequenced patients had an expansion of CD8+CD57+ cells seen by flow cytometry. Sequencing used sorted CD4+, CD8+, or CD8+CD57+ T cells (not recorded which) from PBMCs. These TCRs come from a human donor with aplastic anemia.

As to this clonotype: This could be a read error, since a much larger clone is one nucleotide away. This sequence joins TRBV20-1 and TRBJ1-6; 7 bases are a match to TRBD1. This CDR3 has 14 amino acids. Germline values: CDR1 DFQATT, CDR2 SNEGSKA (reference sequence). The CDR3 here is CSARDQQGNSSLHF. The CDR3 DNA follows: TGCAGTGCTAGAGATCAACAGGGGAATTCATCCCTCCACTTT.

Ten or more counts support this clonotype. The J gene is TRBJ2-1, the V gene TRBV7-9; weak D call: TRBD1 (5 bases). The CDR3 extends over 17 amino acids. From germline, CDR1 is SEHNR and CDR2 FQNEAQ (reference sequence). Deletions cut 1 base from V and 5 bases from J, with 18 bases between. CDR3 sequence reads: CASSLGQTGRSDNEQFF. The CDR3, as DNA: TGTGCCAGCAGCTTAGGTCAAACAGGAAGGTCGGACAATGAGCAGTTCTTC.

This clonotype was recorded at least ten times. The J gene is TRBJ1-1, the V gene TRBV7-9; D perhaps matches TRBD1 (5 bases). The germline V and J ends were trimmed by 6 bases and 10 bases, with 12 bases remaining between them. The CDR3 is made up of 11 amino acids. CDR1 is SEHNR and CDR2 is FQNEAQ in the germline V gene (reference sequence). Here the CDR3 reads CASSLEGTAFF. CDR3 nucleotide sequence: TGTGCCAGCAGTCTAGAGGGGACAGCTTTCTTT.

This clonotype occurred once. CDR3 protein: CAWSASMNTEAFF. In DNA, the CDR3 is TGTGCCTGGAGTGCTAGCATGAACACTGAAGCTTTCTTT. V gene TRBV30 combines with J gene TRBJ1-1; D remains unclear. CDR1 is GTSNPN, CDR2 SVGIG, per germline (reference sequence). V dropped 1 base and J dropped 0 bases, with 6 bases sitting between them. This CDR3 is built from 13 residues.

The V and J genes are TRBV12-1 and TRBJ2-2; the table calls TRBD1, which could not be checked here. TRBV12-1 is a pseudogene segment. The length of the CDR3 is 15 residues. CDR3 protein: CASSSTGGGTGELFF. The CDR3 DNA is TGTGCCAGCAGCTCGACAGGGGGCGGGACCGGGGAGCTGTTTTTT.

The chain uses TRBV19 and TRBJ1-5; D not resolved. This CDR3 is built from 14 residues. Trimming took off 10 bases at V and 4 bases at J, with 17 bases between the two ends. CDR1 is LNHDA, CDR2 SQIVND, per germline (reference sequence). CDR3 DNA: TGTGCCACAGAAGGATGGGCTCCAAATCAGCCCCAGCATTTT. Protein: CATEGWAPNQPQHF.

This clonotype showed up many times. The chain joins TRBV20-1 to TRBJ1-5; TRBD1 might be the D (5 bases). The CDR3 contains 15 residues. The V end lost 6 bases, the J end lost 3 bases, and 18 bases lay between the germline ends. CDR1 DFQATT and CDR2 SNEGSKA come from the germline V gene (reference sequence). CDR3 in amino acids: CSATTGTDDNQPQHF. The CDR3 DNA follows: TGCAGTGCAACCACCGGGACGGACGACAATCAGCCCCAGCATTTT.

This clonotype has only a few counts. This rearrangement joins TRBV20-1 to TRBJ2-7; D might be TRBD2 (5 bases). This CDR3 has 14 amino acids. The germline V and J ends were trimmed by 0 bases and 4 bases, with 13 bases remaining between them. Looked up from germline, CDR1 is DFQATT and CDR2 is SNEGSKA (reference sequence). This CDR3 is CSARDWRVAYEQYF. The CDR3 DNA is TGCAGTGCTAGAGATTGGCGGGTTGCGTACGAGCAGTACTTC.

The rearrangement joins TRBV29-1 to TRBJ2-3, with 9 bases that match TRBD2. Per the germline V gene, CDR1 is SQVTM and CDR2 is ANQGSEA. V was clipped by 4 bases and J by 2 bases; unmatched bases: 4. CDR3 length: 14 amino acids. CDR3: CSVVLAGPTDTQYF. In nucleotides, the CDR3 is TGCAGCGTTGTGCTAGCGGGGCCCACAGATACGCAGTATTTT.

There are many counts of this clonotype. V gene TRBV20-1 combines with J gene TRBJ1-2; possibly TRBD1 for D (6 bases). V lost 5 bases and J lost 5, with 12 bases in between. The CDR3 has 12 residues. Germline loops: CDR1 DFQATT, CDR2 SNEGSKA (reference sequence). DNA of the CDR3: TGCAGTGCTTACAGGGAGAGGTATGGCTACACCTTC. Its translation is CSAYRERYGYTF.

For the CDR3, the DNA is TGTGCCAGCAGTTACTCGGGAGCCCGGAGAAACACTGAAGCTTTCTTT. Amino acid sequence: CASSYSGARRNTEAFF. The chain recombines TRBV6-6 with TRBJ1-1; D ambiguous. V dropped 0 bases and J dropped 2 bases, with 13 bases sitting between them. Germline lookup yields CDR1 MNHNY and CDR2 SVGAGI (reference sequence). This CDR3 spans 16 amino acids.

In this sample, this clonotype turned up many times. This CDR3 reads CASSLTTTSYEQYF. The CDR3 coding sequence is TGTGCCAGCAGTTTAACGACCACATCCTACGAGCAGTACTTC. V is TRBV28 and J is TRBJ2-7; D unclear. Germline CDR1 MDHEN, CDR2 SYDVKM. V lost 2 bases and J lost 1, with 9 bases in between. The CDR3 contains 14 residues.

This clonotype showed up just a few times. J is TRBJ2-5 and V is TRBV5-5; 8 bases are shared with TRBD2. This CDR3 is 12 amino acids long. Germline CDR1 SGHKS, CDR2 YYEKEE (reference sequence). V trimming: 0 bases; J trimming: 11 bases; junction bases outside the gene matches: 3. In nucleotides, the CDR3 is TGTGCCAGCAGCTTGGAAGCGGGAGAGCAGTACTTC. This translates into CASSLEAGEQYF.

The chain has TRBV19 and TRBJ2-3; 9 bases map to TRBD2. In germline, CDR1 is LNHDA, CDR2 SQIVND (reference sequence). The J segment lost 4 bases and the V segment lost 7 bases, leaving 6 bases of the junction unmatched. The CDR3 has 14 residues. The chain's CDR3 is CASTRGREADTQYF. Written as DNA, the CDR3 is TGTGCCAGTACGCGCGGGAGGGAGGCAGATACGCAGTATTTT.

As concerns this clonotype: Germline and junction disagree at one end, which may indicate a read error. The chain uses TRBV12-3 or TRBV12-4 and TRBJ2-7; D may match TRBD1 or TRBD2 (8 bases each). The CDR3 is 16 amino acids. In nucleotides, the CDR3 is TGTGCCTGCAGTTTAGCGGGGACAGGCGGCTCCTACGAGCAGTACTTC. Residues: CACSLAGTGGSYEQYF.

V and J are TRBV2 and TRBJ1-4; 7 bases are shared with TRBD1. This CDR3 has 16 amino acids. Trimming cost V 6 bases and J 4 bases; bases outside gene matches: 11. Germline V gene lookup returns CDR1 SNHLY and CDR2 FYNNEI. CDR3 sequence reads: CASSDSGTDLNEKLFF. CDR3 coding DNA: TGTGCCAGCAGCGACTCCGGGACAGACCTTAATGAAAAACTGTTTTTT.

This clonotype was seen at least ten times. The chain joins TRBV20-1 to TRBJ1-4, with 9 bases matching TRBD1. CDR1 DFQATT and CDR2 SNEGSKA come from the germline V gene (reference sequence). The CDR3 loop spans 14 amino acids. With 6 bases clipped from V and 6 bases from J, the junction kept 8 bases outside the gene matches. CDR3 sequence (DNA): TGCAGTGCCCCCGGACAGGGGAATGATGAAAAACTGTTTTTT. Amino acids: CSAPGQGNDEKLFF.

This clonotype was observed a few times. V usage is TRBV19 and J usage is TRBJ2-5; TRBD2 matches 11 bases. The germline gives CDR1 LNHDA, CDR2 SQIVND (reference sequence). V shed 7 bases and J 5 bases; nucleotides not matched to a gene: 9. There are 15 residues in the CDR3. CDR3 loop: CASKVSGRAWETQYF. The CDR3, as DNA: TGTGCCAGTAAGGTTAGCGGGAGGGCCTGGGAGACCCAGTACTTC.